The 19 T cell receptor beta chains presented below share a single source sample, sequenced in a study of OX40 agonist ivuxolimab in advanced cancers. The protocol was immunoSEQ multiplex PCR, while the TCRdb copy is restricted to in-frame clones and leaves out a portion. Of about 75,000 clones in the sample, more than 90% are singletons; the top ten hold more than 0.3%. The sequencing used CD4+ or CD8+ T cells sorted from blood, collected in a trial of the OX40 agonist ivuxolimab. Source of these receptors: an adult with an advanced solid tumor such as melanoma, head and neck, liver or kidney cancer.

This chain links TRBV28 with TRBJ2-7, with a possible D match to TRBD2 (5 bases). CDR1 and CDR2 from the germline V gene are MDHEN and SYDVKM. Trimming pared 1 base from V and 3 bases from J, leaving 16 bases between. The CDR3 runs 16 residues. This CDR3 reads CASSLFAAQGGYEQYF. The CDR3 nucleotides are TGTGCCAGCAGTTTATTTGCCGCCCAAGGAGGCTACGAGCAGTACTTC.

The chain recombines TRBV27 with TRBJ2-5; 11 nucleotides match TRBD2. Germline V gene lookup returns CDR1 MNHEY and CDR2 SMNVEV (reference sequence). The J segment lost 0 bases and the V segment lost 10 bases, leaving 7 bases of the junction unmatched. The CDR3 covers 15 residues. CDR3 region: CATLMTSGDQETQYF. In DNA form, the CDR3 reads TGTGCCACCCTTATGACTAGCGGGGACCAAGAGACCCAGTACTTC.

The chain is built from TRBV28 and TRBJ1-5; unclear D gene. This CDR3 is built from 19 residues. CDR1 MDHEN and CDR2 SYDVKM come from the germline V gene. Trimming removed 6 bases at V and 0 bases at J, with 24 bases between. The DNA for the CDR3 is TGTGCCAGCAGGACGATCCAGACGACCGGAATTTATAGCAATCAGCCCCAGCATTTT. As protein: CASRTIQTTGIYSNQPQHF.

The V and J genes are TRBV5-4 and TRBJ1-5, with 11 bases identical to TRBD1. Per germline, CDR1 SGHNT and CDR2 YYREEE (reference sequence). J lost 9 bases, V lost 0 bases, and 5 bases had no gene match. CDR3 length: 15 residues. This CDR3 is CASSLGTGTGGPQHF. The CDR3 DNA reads TGTGCCAGCAGCTTGGGGACTGGGACAGGGGGGCCCCAGCATTTT. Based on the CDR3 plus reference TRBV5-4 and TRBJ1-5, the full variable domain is ETGVTQSPTHLIKTRGQQVTLRCSSQSGHNTVSWYQQALGQGPQFIFQYYREEENGRGNFPPRFSGLQFPNYSSELNVNALELDDSALYLCASSLGTGTGGPQHFGDGTRLSIL.

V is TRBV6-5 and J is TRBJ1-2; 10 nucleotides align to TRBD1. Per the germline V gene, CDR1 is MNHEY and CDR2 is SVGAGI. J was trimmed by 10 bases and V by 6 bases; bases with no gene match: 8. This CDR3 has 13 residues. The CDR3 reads CASRLRDRGVYTF. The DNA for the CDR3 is TGTGCCAGCAGGCTCCGGGACAGGGGAGTCTACACCTTC.

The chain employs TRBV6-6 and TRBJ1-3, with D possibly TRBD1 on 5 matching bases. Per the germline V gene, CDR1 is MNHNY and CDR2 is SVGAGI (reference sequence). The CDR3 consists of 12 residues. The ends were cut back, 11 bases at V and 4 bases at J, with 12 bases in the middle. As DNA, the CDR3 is TGTGCCGCCGGGACCGTCGGAAACACCATATATTTT. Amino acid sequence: CAAGTVGNTIYF.

The CDR3 region is CASSVMDGNYGYTF. The CDR3 DNA is TGTGCCAGCAGCGTAATGGACGGGAACTATGGCTACACCTTC. J is TRBJ1-2 and V is TRBV9; D is unclear. This CDR3 has 14 amino acids. The germline V gene encodes CDR1 SGDLS and CDR2 YYNGEE. V shed 1 base and J shed 2 bases, with 9 bases lying between them.

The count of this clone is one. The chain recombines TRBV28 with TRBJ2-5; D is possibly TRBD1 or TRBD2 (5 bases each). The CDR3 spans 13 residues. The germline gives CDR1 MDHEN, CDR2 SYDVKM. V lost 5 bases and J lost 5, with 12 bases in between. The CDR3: CASSAGGEETQYF. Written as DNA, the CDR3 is TGTGCCAGCAGTGCTGGGGGTGAGGAGACCCAGTACTTC.

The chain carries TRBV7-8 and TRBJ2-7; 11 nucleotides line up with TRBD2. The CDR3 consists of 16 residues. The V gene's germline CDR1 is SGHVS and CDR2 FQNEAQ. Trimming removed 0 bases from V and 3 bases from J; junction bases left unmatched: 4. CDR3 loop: CASSLAVAGGYYEQYF. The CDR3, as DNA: TGTGCCAGCAGCTTAGCAGTAGCGGGAGGGTACTACGAGCAGTACTTC.

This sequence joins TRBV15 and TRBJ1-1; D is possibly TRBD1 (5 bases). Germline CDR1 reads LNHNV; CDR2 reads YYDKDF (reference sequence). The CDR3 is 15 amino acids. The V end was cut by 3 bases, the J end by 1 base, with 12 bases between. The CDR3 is CATSSGWTKNTEAFF. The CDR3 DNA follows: TGTGCCACCAGCAGCGGGTGGACAAAGAACACTGAAGCTTTCTTT.

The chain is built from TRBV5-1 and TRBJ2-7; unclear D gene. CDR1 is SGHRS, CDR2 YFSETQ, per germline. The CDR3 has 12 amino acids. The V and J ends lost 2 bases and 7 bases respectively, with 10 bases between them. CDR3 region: CASSLLQEEQYF. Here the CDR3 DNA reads TGCGCCAGCAGCTTATTGCAGGAGGAGCAGTACTTC.

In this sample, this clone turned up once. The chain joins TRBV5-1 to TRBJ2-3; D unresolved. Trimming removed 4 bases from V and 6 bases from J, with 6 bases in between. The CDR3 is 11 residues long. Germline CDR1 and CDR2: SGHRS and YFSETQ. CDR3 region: CASSLRDTQYF. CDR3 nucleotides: TGCGCCAGCAGCCTCCGGGATACGCAGTATTTT.

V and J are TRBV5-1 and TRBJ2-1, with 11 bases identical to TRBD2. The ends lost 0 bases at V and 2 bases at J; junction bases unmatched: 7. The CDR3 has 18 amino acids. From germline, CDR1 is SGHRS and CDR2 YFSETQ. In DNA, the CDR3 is TGCGCCAGCAGCTTGGCCCGGACTAGCGGGTTGGCCTACAATGAGCAGTTCTTC. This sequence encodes CASSLARTSGLAYNEQFF.

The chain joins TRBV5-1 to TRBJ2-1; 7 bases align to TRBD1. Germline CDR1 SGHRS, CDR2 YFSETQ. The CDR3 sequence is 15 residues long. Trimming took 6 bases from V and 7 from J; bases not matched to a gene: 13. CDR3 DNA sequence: TGCGCCAGCACTACCGGGACAGTACCGTATAATGAGCAGTTCTTC. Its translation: CASTTGTVPYNEQFF.

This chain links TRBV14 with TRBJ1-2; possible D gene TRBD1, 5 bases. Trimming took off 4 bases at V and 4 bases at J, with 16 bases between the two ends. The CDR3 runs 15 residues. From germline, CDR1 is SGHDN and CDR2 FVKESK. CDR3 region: CASSRQLSSFYGYTF. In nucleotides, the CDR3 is TGTGCCAGCAGCCGACAGCTTTCGTCCTTCTATGGCTACACCTTC.

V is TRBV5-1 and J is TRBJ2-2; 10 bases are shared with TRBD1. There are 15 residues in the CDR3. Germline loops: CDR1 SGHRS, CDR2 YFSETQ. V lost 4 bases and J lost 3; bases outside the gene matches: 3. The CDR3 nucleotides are TGCGCCAGCAGCATCGGGACAGGGGACACCGGGGAGCTGTTTTTT. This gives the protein CASSIGTGDTGELFF.

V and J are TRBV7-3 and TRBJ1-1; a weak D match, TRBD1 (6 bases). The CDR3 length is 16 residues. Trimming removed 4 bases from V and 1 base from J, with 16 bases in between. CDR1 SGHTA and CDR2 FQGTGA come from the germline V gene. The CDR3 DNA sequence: TGTGCCAGCAGCTCAGCAGGGGATCTTGAGAACACTGAAGCTTTCTTT. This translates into CASSSAGDLENTEAFF.

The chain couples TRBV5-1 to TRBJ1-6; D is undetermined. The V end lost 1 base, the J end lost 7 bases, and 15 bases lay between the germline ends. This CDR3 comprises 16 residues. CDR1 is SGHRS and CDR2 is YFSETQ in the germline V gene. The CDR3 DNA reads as TGCGCCAGCAGCTTGTCGACGGTGGGTTTAAATTCACCCCTCCACTTT. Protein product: CASSLSTVGLNSPLHF.

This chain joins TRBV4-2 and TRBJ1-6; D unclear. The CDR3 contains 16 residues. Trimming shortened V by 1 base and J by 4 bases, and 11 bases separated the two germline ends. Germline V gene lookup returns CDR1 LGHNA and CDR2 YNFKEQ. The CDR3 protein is CASSQGTVLYNSPLHF. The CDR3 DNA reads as TGTGCCAGCAGCCAAGGGACCGTACTTTATAATTCACCCCTCCACTTT.